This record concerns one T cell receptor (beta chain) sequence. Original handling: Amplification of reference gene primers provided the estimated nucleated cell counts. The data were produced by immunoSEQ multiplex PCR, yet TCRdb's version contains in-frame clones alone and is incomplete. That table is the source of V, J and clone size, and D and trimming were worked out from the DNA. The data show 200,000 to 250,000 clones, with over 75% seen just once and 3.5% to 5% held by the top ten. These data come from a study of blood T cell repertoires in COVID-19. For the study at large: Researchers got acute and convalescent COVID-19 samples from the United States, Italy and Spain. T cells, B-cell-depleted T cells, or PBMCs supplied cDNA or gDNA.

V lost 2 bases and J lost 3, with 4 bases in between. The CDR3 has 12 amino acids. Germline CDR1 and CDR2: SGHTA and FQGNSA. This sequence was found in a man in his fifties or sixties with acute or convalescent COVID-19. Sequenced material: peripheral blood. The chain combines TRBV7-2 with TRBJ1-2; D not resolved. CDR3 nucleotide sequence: TGTGCCAGCAGCTTACTAGACTATGGCTACACCTTC. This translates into CASSLLDYGYTF.